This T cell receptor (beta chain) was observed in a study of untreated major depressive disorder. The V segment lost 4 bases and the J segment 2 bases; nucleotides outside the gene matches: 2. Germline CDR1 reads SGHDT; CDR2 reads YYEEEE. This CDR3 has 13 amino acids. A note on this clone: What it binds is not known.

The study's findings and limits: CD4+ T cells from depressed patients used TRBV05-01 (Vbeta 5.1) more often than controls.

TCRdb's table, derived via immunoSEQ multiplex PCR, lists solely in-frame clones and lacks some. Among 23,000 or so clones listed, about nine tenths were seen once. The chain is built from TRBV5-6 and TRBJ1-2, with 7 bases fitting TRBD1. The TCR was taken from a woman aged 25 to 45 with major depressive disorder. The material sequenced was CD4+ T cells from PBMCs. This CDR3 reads CASSPGGNYGYTF. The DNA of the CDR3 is TGTGCCAGCAGCCCAGGGGGGAACTATGGCTACACCTTC.